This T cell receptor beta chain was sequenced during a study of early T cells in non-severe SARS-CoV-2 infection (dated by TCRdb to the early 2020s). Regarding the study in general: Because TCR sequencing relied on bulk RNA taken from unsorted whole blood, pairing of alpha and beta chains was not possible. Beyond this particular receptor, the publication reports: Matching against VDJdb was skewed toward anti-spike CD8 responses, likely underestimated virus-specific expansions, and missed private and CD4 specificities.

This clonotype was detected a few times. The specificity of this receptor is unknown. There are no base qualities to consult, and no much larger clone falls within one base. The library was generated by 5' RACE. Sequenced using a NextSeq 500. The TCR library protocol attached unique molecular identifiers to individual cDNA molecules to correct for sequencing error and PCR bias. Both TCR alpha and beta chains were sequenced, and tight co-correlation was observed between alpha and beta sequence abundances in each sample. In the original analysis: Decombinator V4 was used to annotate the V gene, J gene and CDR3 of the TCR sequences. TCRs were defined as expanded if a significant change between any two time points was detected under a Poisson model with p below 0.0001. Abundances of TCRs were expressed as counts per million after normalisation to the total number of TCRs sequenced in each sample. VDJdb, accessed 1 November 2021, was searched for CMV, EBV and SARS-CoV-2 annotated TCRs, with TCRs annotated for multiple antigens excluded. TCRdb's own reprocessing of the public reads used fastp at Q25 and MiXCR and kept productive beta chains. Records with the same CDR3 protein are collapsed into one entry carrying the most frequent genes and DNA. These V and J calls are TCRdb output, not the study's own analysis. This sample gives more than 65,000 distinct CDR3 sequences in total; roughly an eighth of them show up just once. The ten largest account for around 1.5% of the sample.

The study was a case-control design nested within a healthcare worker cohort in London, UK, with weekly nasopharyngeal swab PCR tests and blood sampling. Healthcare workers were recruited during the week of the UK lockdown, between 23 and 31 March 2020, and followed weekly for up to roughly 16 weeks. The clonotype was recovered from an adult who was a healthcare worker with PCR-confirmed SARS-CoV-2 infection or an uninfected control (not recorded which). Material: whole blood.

The CDR3 sequence is CSARVPATASYEQYF. The DNA sequence is TGCAGTGCTAGAGTGCCGGCAACCGCGTCCTACGAGCAGTACTTC. The rearrangement combines TRBV20-1 with TRBJ2-7, with no D gene named confidently. The CDR3 sequence holds 15 residues, the cysteine and phenylalanine included. Only the CDR3 part of the read is kept: 45 bases, read in frame from the first base. Trimming takes 1 base from V and 1 base from J, and the germline ends sit 14 bases apart. The germline V gene (reference sequence) specifies DFQATT as CDR1 and SNEGSKA as CDR2.